The 30 T cell receptor beta chains below were found in one sample sequenced in a study of regulatory and conventional T cells in RAG deficiency. Repertoires were generated with immunoSEQ multiplex PCR, while TCRdb's copy carries only in-frame clones and drops some. The data contain about 9,000 clones, 65% to 85% of them singletons. These same data were also listed under a study on regulatory T cells. This second report adds: The primer mix had 52 TRBV and 13 TRBJ primers.

The sequenced sample was CD8+ T cells sorted from blood. These receptors all stem from a human donor in good health.

This chain connects TRBV4-1 to TRBJ2-3, with TRBD2 identical over 9 bases. V lost 0 bases to trimming and J lost 4 bases; unmatched junction nucleotides: 8. This CDR3 contains 17 residues. From germline, CDR1 is MGHRA and CDR2 YSYEKL. CDR3 in DNA: TGCGCCAGCAGCCAAGAAACCCTAGCGGGATTGGCAGATACGCAGTATTTT. Residues: CASSQETLAGLADTQYF.

The chain joins TRBV19 to TRBJ2-1; 7 nucleotides match TRBD2. CDR3 length equals 16 residues. The V and J ends lost 5 bases and 7 bases, in that order; junction bases with no gene match: 14. The germline gives CDR1 LNHDA, CDR2 SQIVND (reference sequence). The CDR3 spells CASSPQGGTFRNEQFF. CDR3 DNA: TGTGCCAGTAGTCCCCAGGGAGGGACTTTCCGAAATGAGCAGTTCTTC.

The chain links TRBV19 to TRBJ2-1; TRBD1 aligns across 7 bases. Germline V gene sequence: CDR1 LNHDA, CDR2 SQIVND (reference sequence). Germline trimming cut 3 bases from V and 8 bases from J; bases unmatched to any gene: 34. The CDR3 is made up of 23 amino acids. The chain's CDR3 is CASSIIFDKRRGILPPKSDEQFF. CDR3 nucleotide sequence: TGTGCCAGTAGTATTATCTTTGATAAGCGCAGGGGGATCCTCCCACCGAAATCGGATGAGCAGTTCTTC.

J is TRBJ1-2 and V is TRBV2, with 8 bases aligning to TRBD1. V shed 2 bases and J 4 bases; nucleotides not matched to a gene: 6. The CDR3 runs to 15 residues. The V gene's germline CDR1 is SNHLY and CDR2 FYNNEI. The CDR3 loop reads CASSEPGGVPYGYTF. The CDR3 bases are TGTGCCAGCAGTGAACCAGGGGGCGTCCCCTATGGCTACACCTTC.

A single count supports this clone. The rearrangement joins TRBV13 to TRBJ1-1; the D is unclear. The V gene's germline CDR1 is PRHDT and CDR2 FYEKMQ (reference sequence). The V end lost 6 bases, the J end lost 7 bases, and 9 bases lay between the germline ends. The CDR3 is 11 amino acids. The CDR3 here is CASSVTLEAFF. CDR3 bases: TGTGCCAGCAGTGTGACCCTTGAAGCTTTCTTT.

This chain connects TRBV11-2 to TRBJ2-2, with 7 bases matching TRBD1. The CDR3 is made up of 13 amino acids. Germline CDR1 is SGHAT and CDR2 is FQNNGV. With 4 bases clipped from V and 5 bases from J, the junction kept 1 base outside the gene matches. The CDR3 loop reads CASSSTGTGELFF. The CDR3 DNA is TGTGCCAGCAGCTCGACAGGGACCGGGGAGCTGTTTTTT.

The chain is built from TRBV13 and TRBJ2-3; no clear D gene. V lost 0 bases, J lost 0 bases, and 7 bases lay in between. The CDR3 consists of 15 residues. The germline gives CDR1 PRHDT, CDR2 FYEKMQ (reference sequence). Here the CDR3 reads CASSLGYLSTDTQYF. The CDR3, as DNA: TGTGCCAGCAGCTTAGGTTACCTGAGCACAGATACGCAGTATTTT. The full variable domain, completed using reference TRBV13 and TRBJ2-3, is AAGVIQSPRHLIKEKRETATLKCYPIPRHDTVYWYQQGPGQDPQFLISFYEKMQSDKGSIPDRFSAQQFSDYHSELNMSSLELGDSALYFCASSLGYLSTDTQYFGPGTRLTVL.

This chain uses TRBV5-5 with TRBJ1-3, with D possibly being TRBD1 (5 bases). The germline V gene has CDR1 SGHKS and CDR2 YYEKEE (reference sequence). The CDR3 is made up of 14 amino acids. The V end lost 0 bases, the J end lost 2 bases, and 6 bases lay between the germline ends. The CDR3 loop reads CASSLETAGNTIYF. The CDR3, as DNA: TGTGCCAGCAGCTTGGAGACAGCTGGAAACACCATATATTTT.

CDR3 DNA: TGTGCCATCAGTGGCCTTGGGACTGAAGCTTTCTTT. Protein: CAISGLGTEAFF. The V and J genes are TRBV10-3 and TRBJ1-1, with D unresolved. The CDR3 extends over 12 amino acids. Germline V gene lookup returns CDR1 ENHRY and CDR2 SYGVKD. V was clipped by 4 bases and J by 5 bases, with 8 bases between them.

CDR3 sequence: CASSADSRPWYF. CDR3 bases: TGTGCCAGCAGTGCAGACAGTCGGCCCTGGTACTTC. The rearrangement joins TRBV6-1 to TRBJ2-7; a possible D gene is TRBD1 (5 bases). The CDR3 runs to 12 residues. Trimming stripped 4 bases from V and 12 bases from J, with 16 bases between. Germline V CDR1 and CDR2: MNHNS, SASEGT.

The rearrangement uses TRBV10-2 and TRBJ2-7, with TRBD1 matching over 7 bases. The CDR3 is 16 amino acids. Germline V gives CDR1 WSHSY, CDR2 SAAADI. Unmatched junction bases numbered 12, after V lost 3 bases and J lost 4 bases. The CDR3 sequence: CASSDFSGQTFYEQYF. The CDR3 DNA follows: TGCGCCAGCAGTGATTTCTCGGGACAGACGTTTTACGAGCAGTACTTC.

This clone ranks as medium-sized. CDR3: CASSDRDRSREQFF. The CDR3 DNA is TGTGCCAGCAGCGACCGGGACAGGTCTCGGGAGCAGTTCTTC. The V call is TRBV7-8, the J call TRBJ2-1; the match to TRBD1 covers 8 bases. J gave up 10 bases and V 5 bases, and 10 bases lay outside the gene matches. Germline lookup yields CDR1 SGHVS and CDR2 FQNEAQ. CDR3 length: 14 amino acids.

V and J are TRBV10-3 and TRBJ2-7, with D tentatively TRBD1 (5 bases). The CDR3 totals 13 residues. The V and J ends lost 8 bases and 8 bases respectively, with 19 bases between them. CDR1 is ENHRY and CDR2 is SYGVKD in the germline V gene. The CDR3 DNA reads as TGTGCCATCCGGCGACTGGGATCAGGGCAGCAGTACTTC. This codes for CAIRRLGSGQQYF.

This clone was seen a single time. One end of the junction is discordant with germline, which a read error may explain. This chain links TRBV7-2 with TRBJ1-2; D unclear. CDR1 is SGHTA and CDR2 is FQGNSA in the germline V gene. The CDR3 covers 16 residues. CDR3 sequence reads: CASSIFQVKRAGGCTF. CDR3 DNA sequence: TGTGCCAGCAGCATATTCCAGGTGAAGAGGGCTGGTGGCTGCACCTTC.

By share of the sample, this clone is medium-sized. The rearrangement joins TRBV2 to TRBJ2-5, with a tentative D call TRBD2 (6 bases). Germline-derived CDR1 and CDR2 are SNHLY and FYNNEI. V was clipped by 3 bases and J by 3 bases, with 23 bases between them. This CDR3 has 18 residues. CDR3 amino acids: CASSDTGSGDHLKETQYF. The CDR3 bases are TGTGCCAGCAGTGATACGGGTAGCGGAGACCACCTTAAAGAGACCCAGTACTTC.

This clone turned up a few times. The rearrangement links TRBV5-1 to TRBJ1-1; TRBD1 is a possible D gene (6 bases). Trimming stripped 4 bases from V and 3 bases from J, with 13 bases between. CDR3 length equals 14 residues. The V gene's germline CDR1 is SGHRS and CDR2 YFSETQ. The CDR3 DNA reads as TGCGCCAGCAGCGCCGCGGGGGGCTACACTGAAGCTTTCTTT. Amino acids: CASSAAGGYTEAFF.

V usage is TRBV12-5 and J usage is TRBJ2-1; TRBD1 matches 11 bases. The CDR3 covers 15 residues. Losses at the gene ends were 6 bases for V and 0 bases for J; bases not matched to a gene: 1. CDR1 and CDR2 (germline): LGHNT, FRNRAP. CDR3 sequence (DNA): TGTGCTAGTGGGGGGACAGGGGGCTCCTACAATGAGCAGTTCTTC. Amino acid sequence: CASGGTGGSYNEQFF. The entire variable domain, with the rest obtained from reference TRBV12-5 and TRBJ2-1, is as follows: DARVTQTPRHKVTEMGQEVTMRCQPILGHNTVFWYRQTMMQGLELLAYFRNRAPLDDSGMPKDRFSAEMPDATLATLKIQPSEPRDSAVYFCASGGTGGSYNEQFFGPGTRLTVL.

The genes are TRBV7-9 and TRBJ2-1; D remains ambiguous. The CDR3 extends over 12 amino acids. Trimming cost V 5 bases and J 5 bases, with 7 bases left between them. The germline V gene encodes CDR1 SEHNR and CDR2 FQNEAQ (reference sequence). CDR3: CASSESNNEQFF. The DNA for the CDR3 is TGTGCCAGCAGCGAGTCGAACAATGAGCAGTTCTTC.

The chain links TRBV18 to TRBJ1-2; 8 positions match TRBD1. The CDR3 runs to 16 residues. J lost 3 bases, V lost 1 base, and 7 bases had no gene match. From germline, CDR1 is KGHSH and CDR2 LQKENI. This CDR3 is CASSPRAGGEDYGYTF. CDR3 nucleotide sequence: TGTGCCAGCTCACCACGAGCAGGGGGCGAGGACTATGGCTACACCTTC.

This chain links TRBV21-1 with TRBJ2-5; the table's TRBD2 call for D was not verified on the DNA. TRBV21-1 is listed as a pseudogene. This CDR3 has 17 residues. Here the CDR3 DNA reads TGTGCCAGCAGCAAAGGGGTTCCGGGAGCCCCGCAAGAGACCCAGTACTTC. Amino acid sequence: CASSKGVPGAPQETQYF.

The V call is TRBV27, the J call TRBJ1-1; unclear D gene. Trimming shortened V by 6 bases and J by 0 bases, and 14 bases separated the two germline ends. The germline V gene has CDR1 MNHEY and CDR2 SMNVEV (reference sequence). The CDR3 consists of 15 residues. Here the CDR3 DNA reads TGTGCCAGCAGAGCTTTACCCCTCATGAACACTGAAGCTTTCTTT. Its translation: CASRALPLMNTEAFF.

The rearrangement joins TRBV19 to TRBJ2-1; D may correspond to TRBD1 or TRBD2 (5 bases each). This CDR3 has 13 amino acids. V was cut by 8 bases and J by 2 bases, with 10 bases left in between. Germline lookup yields CDR1 LNHDA and CDR2 SQIVND (reference sequence). The CDR3 region is CASWGSPYNEQFF. The CDR3, as DNA: TGTGCCAGTTGGGGGAGTCCCTACAATGAGCAGTTCTTC.

The V call is TRBV29-1, the J call TRBJ1-1; D uncertain. V lost 3 bases to trimming and J lost 6 bases, with 8 bases between them. This CDR3 is 11 amino acids long. The germline gives CDR1 SQVTM, CDR2 ANQGSEA. The CDR3 here is CSVDLGSEAFF. CDR3 sequence (DNA): TGCAGCGTTGATTTGGGGTCTGAAGCTTTCTTT.

The chain uses TRBV6-6 and TRBJ1-6; no reliable D call. The CDR3 loop spans 14 amino acids. Germline V gene lookup returns CDR1 MNHNY and CDR2 SVGAGI (reference sequence). With 0 bases removed from V and 4 bases from J, the gap between germline ends came to 4 bases. CDR3 sequence: CASSYSGYNSPLHF. CDR3 in DNA: TGTGCCAGCAGTTACTCGGGGTATAATTCACCCCTCCACTTT.

The V gene is TRBV4-2, the J gene TRBJ1-2; D is undetermined. This CDR3 is built from 15 residues. Germline V CDR1 and CDR2: LGHNA, YNFKEQ. V was pared by 4 bases and J by 6 bases, with 18 bases between. CDR3 bases: TGTGCCAGCAGCCCCTTCTTGGTCGGGGAGGATGGCTACACCTTC. Its translation: CASSPFLVGEDGYTF.

The rearrangement uses TRBV27 and TRBJ1-1; D not certain. Trimming cost V 4 bases and J 6 bases, with 15 bases left between them. The germline V gene encodes CDR1 MNHEY and CDR2 SMNVEV (reference sequence). This CDR3 region has 14 residues. The CDR3 here is CASSSPVLGAEAFF. CDR3 coding DNA: TGTGCCAGCAGTTCCCCTGTCCTGGGCGCTGAAGCTTTCTTT.

V and J are TRBV7-9 and TRBJ1-2; D ambiguous. CDR3 size: 15 residues. Germline-derived CDR1 and CDR2 are SEHNR and FQNEAQ (reference sequence). V lost 4 bases to trimming and J lost 0 bases, with 12 bases between them. The CDR3 DNA sequence: TGTGCCAGCAGCTCCGGTGATGGCCCTAACTATGGCTACACCTTC. Protein product: CASSSGDGPNYGYTF.

The chain carries TRBV6-1 and TRBJ2-3, with D perhaps TRBD2 (6 bases). The CDR3 sequence is 15 residues long. CDR1 is MNHNS and CDR2 is SASEGT in the germline V gene. The V and J ends lost 3 bases and 4 bases respectively, with 14 bases between them. CDR3 bases: TGTGCCAGCAGTGACTCCGGAGGCGGGGCAGATACGCAGTATTTT. Encoded protein: CASSDSGGGADTQYF.

This clone has a handful of counts. The CDR3 coding sequence is TGTGCCAGCAGCTTAGGAGGGGGACTACAGACCCAGTACTTC. This gives the protein CASSLGGGLQTQYF. The chain recombines TRBV7-9 with TRBJ2-5; tentative D call: TRBD2 (7 bases). Trimming cost V 1 base and J 6 bases, with 12 bases left between them. This CDR3 comprises 14 residues. Germline CDR1 is SEHNR and CDR2 is FQNEAQ (reference sequence).

The V gene is TRBV28, the J gene TRBJ2-3; D is unresolved. V was clipped by 5 bases and J by 2 bases, with 5 bases between them. CDR1 MDHEN and CDR2 SYDVKM come from the germline V gene. The CDR3 sequence is 12 residues long. DNA for the CDR3: TGTGCCAGCAGTCCAGCCACAGATACGCAGTATTTT. The encoded protein is CASSPATDTQYF.